Here is one TCR beta chain with its context. This clone has a handful of counts. Its recognized antigen is unknown. It has no much larger one-base neighbor in the sample; base qualities were not kept. The CDR3 spans 14 residues, from the cysteine through the phenylalanine. The entry retains the CDR3 DNA only, 42 bases that are in frame from base 1. CDR1 and CDR2 were assigned from the germline V gene as SGHRS and YFSETQ. V and J are truncated by 2 bases and 9 bases respectively, leaving an intervening sequence of 12 bases. This sample was taken from a study of beta chain features in type 1 diabetes (dated by TCRdb to the late 2010s). For the wider study: No differences in mean age, gender distribution, total cell number or subset yield were found between patients and healthy donors. A total of roughly 100 million sorted cells were examined across all samples, and RNA yield correlated strongly with the number of cells per subset. In the study, TCRB repertoires of sorted circulating CD4+ T cell subsets from recently diagnosed type 1 diabetes patients were compared with those of matched healthy donors. Regulatory and stem cell-like memory subsets were obtained from only 8 patients and about 8 healthy donors, while naive and central memory subsets were obtained from all 28 donors.

Findings and caveats that apply to the study as a whole: HLA sub-analyses involved small numbers of individuals, so any influence of HLA type on TCRB rearrangement remained unresolved. In all four CD4+ subsets, TCRB CDR3 length was moderately but significantly shorter in type 1 diabetes patients. PCR might favor shorter templates, but patient and control samples were amplified and corrected together, so any skew would affect both groups equally. Because cDNA was sequenced instead of genomic DNA, highly expressing activated cells could be over-represented, though the groups showed no difference in activation or CD3 levels. Naive, central memory and regulatory TCRB repertoires appeared to be more similar among patients than among healthy donors. At VDJ recombination sites, type 1 diabetes patients had fewer insertions and more deleted nucleotides, which implies abnormalities in thymic rearrangement.

Each donor gave one peripheral blood draw, approximately 0.11 L on average, collected into heparinised tubes. Using a panel that included CD45RO, CCR7, CD25, CD127, CD95 and CD27, naive, central memory, regulatory and stem cell-like memory CD4+ T cells were sorted on a BD FACSAria II. A purity above 95% was achieved for all sorted populations. PBMCs were separated immediately by Lymphoprep density gradient centrifugation and were stained directly, without being cultured. To minimize batch effects, samples were stained and sorted in pairs, one healthy donor with one patient per experiment. All of the isolated RNA was reverse transcribed with the High Capacity cDNA Reverse Transcription Kit, so expressed TCRB transcripts were sequenced. Deep immunoSEQ sequencing was performed on naive, central memory and regulatory T cell samples, with an average of roughly 3.5 million total reads per sample. Sorted cells were lysed in RLT buffer and RNA was extracted with DNase-treated RNeasy Micro or Mini kits, depending on cell number. To prevent cross-contamination, each cell subset was processed individually, whereas patient and healthy donor samples were processed jointly. TCRB sequences were amplified from cDNA with the immunoSEQ multiplex PCR, producing 87-bp fragments spanning the CDR3 region. Sequencing of the amplicons was performed on the Illumina HiSeq platform. For the original study's pipeline: Synthetic template baselines were used to correct PCR bias computationally, reads within Hamming distance 2 were collapsed, and singletons that could not be merged were discarded. Reads were aligned against IMGT so that V, D and J genes, CDR3 length and insertions or deletions at six rearrangement sites could be assigned. Within each subset, clonotype counts were normalized to the number of sorted cells before true diversity and Gini coefficients were calculated with the tcR R package. Repertoire sharing was quantified using the overlap coefficient calculated on TCRB nucleotide sequences. Entries here come from immuneACCESS through TCRdb and include only in-frame sequences with V and J called. Some clones fail to appear in such tables; in the studies checked, an unresolved V gene covers under half of the shortfall, and the cause of the remainder is unknown. The V and J calls and clone size were taken over from that table, and D and trimming were inferred from the DNA. The sample table shows roughly 50,000 clones, and roughly 52% are seen once. Together, the top ten hold 2.6% of the sample.

The chain is made from TRBV5-1 and TRBJ1-6; the best D guess is TRBD1, with 5 bases matching. The material sequenced was Tregs from blood. The cell subset or site tag for this specimen amounts to: regulatory CD4+ T cells. This TCR came from a woman in her thirties or forties with type 1 diabetes. Here the CDR3 is given as CASSFMDTSSPLHF. In nucleotides, the sequence is TGCGCCAGCAGCTTTATGGACACTTCTTCACCCCTCCACTTT. The entire variable domain, with the stretches around the CDR3 drawn from the reference TRBV5-1 and TRBJ1-6 proteins, is KAGVTQTPRYLIKTRGQQVTLSCSPISGHRSVSWYQQTPGQGLQFLFEYFSETQRNKGNFPGRFSGRQFSNSRSEMNVSTLELGDSALYLCASSFMDTSSPLHFGNGTRLTVT.